This is a list of T cell receptor beta chains from one sample in a study of T-cell memory formation after mild COVID-19. TCRdb re-called the 5' RACE reads through MiXCR, storing one row per CDR3 protein. The repertoire holds 250,000 to 300,000 distinct CDR3 sequences, with about a sixth as singletons. Sample: PBMCs or a T cell subset sorted from them (not recorded which). These receptors were obtained from a man aged 18 to 29 who had mild COVID-19 (a few samples of this study predate the infection). Cell type and time point are not known. The CDR3 runs from the conserved cysteine through the conserved F or W. The D gene is left open where the match is weak. A clone size is listed for some rows: how often the clone was seen (once, few, many), or a class if it is expanded.

CASSQEQGRYGYTF	TGCGCCAGCAGCCAAGAACAGGGTCGCTATGGCTACACCTTC	few	TRBJ1-2	TRBV4-1	NA
CSVAGQGMYNEQFF	TGCAGCGTTGCAGGGCAGGGGATGTACAATGAGCAGTTCTTC	NA	TRBJ2-1	TRBV29-1	NA
CASSDGSGREGLRNF	TGTGCCAGCAGCGACGGATCTGGCAGGGAGGGTCTGAGGAACTTC	NA	TRBJ2-5	TRBV9	TRBD2
CASSGGETVAPSPLHF	TGTGCCAGCAGCGGGGGGGAGACAGTCGCCCCCTCACCCCTCCACTTT	NA	TRBJ1-6	TRBV9	NA
CASSPVGRGSYNEQFF	TGTGCCAGCAGCCCCGTGGGGCGGGGGTCCTACAATGAGCAGTTCTTC	many	TRBJ2-1	TRBV5-6	TRBD2
CASGSDSNTGELFF	TGTGCCAGCGGATCGGACAGTAATACCGGGGAGCTGTTTTTT	NA	TRBJ2-2	TRBV7-3	NA
CASSLGQQGYSYEQYF	TGCGCCAGCAGCTTAGGGCAACAGGGATATTCCTACGAGCAGTACTTC	NA	TRBJ2-7	TRBV5-1	NA
CASSARDRLNTEAFF	TGTGCCAGCAGCGCCCGAGACAGGCTGAACACTGAAGCTTTCTTT	NA	TRBJ1-1	TRBV9	NA
CASSFFVGASGNTGELFF	TGTGCCAGCAGTTTTTTCGTTGGGGCTAGCGGGAACACCGGGGAGCTGTTTTTT	few	TRBJ2-2	TRBV12-3/TRBV12-4	TRBD2
CASTERQGLNTEAFF	TGTGCCAGCACCGAGCGACAGGGGCTGAACACTGAAGCTTTCTTT	NA	TRBJ1-1	TRBV6-2/TRBV6-3	TRBD1
CASSLESGGGITDTQYF	TGTGCCAGCAGCTTAGAGTCCGGCGGGGGGATAACAGATACGCAGTATTTT	NA	TRBJ2-3	TRBV11-2	TRBD2
CASSSDVRLGTEAFF	TGTGCCAGCAGTTCAGACGTTCGGCTGGGCACTGAAGCTTTCTTT	few	TRBJ1-1	TRBV7-2	NA
CASSLNGFTDTQYF	TGTGCCAGCAGCTTAAATGGCTTCACAGATACGCAGTATTTT	NA	TRBJ2-3	TRBV7-3	NA
CAISLGLEAETQYF	TGTGCCATCAGTCTCGGACTAGAGGCGGAGACCCAGTACTTC	few	TRBJ2-5	TRBV10-3	TRBD2
CASSLVRLAAGELFF	TGTGCCAGCAGCTTAGTTCGCCTGGCGGCCGGGGAGCTGTTTTTT	NA	TRBJ2-2	TRBV7-9	NA
CASSEAPGLGSETQYF	TGTGCCAGCAGTGAAGCTCCAGGGTTAGGATCAGAGACCCAGTACTTC	NA	TRBJ2-5	TRBV2	NA
CSASTNNYGYTF	TGCAGTGCCTCGACAAATAACTATGGCTACACCTTC	NA	TRBJ1-2	TRBV20-1	NA
CASSIRSTEKLFF	TGTGCCAGTAGTATCCGGTCGACCGAAAAACTGTTTTTT	few	TRBJ1-4	TRBV19	NA
CASTTRGGYEQYF	TGTGCCAGCACCACGCGGGGGGGGTACGAGCAGTACTTC	NA	TRBJ2-7	TRBV3-1	TRBD2
CAIQVGYTF	TGTGCCATCCAAGTAGGCTACACCTTC	NA	TRBJ1-2	TRBV10-3	NA
CASSQDTWTAGQEQFF	TGCGCCAGCAGCCAAGACACCTGGACAGCGGGACAGGAGCAGTTCTTC	once	TRBJ2-1	TRBV4-3	NA
CSGGTGNTEAFF	TGCAGCGGGGGGACAGGGAACACTGAAGCTTTCTTT	NA	TRBJ1-1	TRBV29-1	TRBD1
CASSLDSGIAFF	TGTGCCAGCAGCTTAGATTCAGGGATTGCTTTCTTT	few	TRBJ1-1	TRBV7-3	NA
CASSEVWRGNTDTQYF	TGTGCCAGCAGTGAAGTTTGGCGGGGAAACACAGATACGCAGTATTTT	NA	TRBJ2-3	TRBV6-1	NA
CASSEVIGGGRSHEQFF	TGTGCCAGCAGCGAAGTCATAGGGGGGGGCCGCTCGCATGAGCAGTTCTTC	NA	TRBJ2-1	TRBV3-1	NA